Listed here is a single TCR beta chain. Antigen specificity is unknown. This record belongs to a study of T cell responses to AZD1222 COVID-19 vaccine. Study outcomes and limitations: There were mostly white British donors and more females than males, and clonal diversity was possibly underestimated. Baseline seropositivity characterized only a handful of AZD1222 recipients. Nearly half of unique spike-specific TCRs reportedly avoided B.1.351 and B.1.1.7 mutated regions.

TCRdb's copy holds only in-frame clones and misses some; the assay was immunoSEQ multiplex PCR. The profile shows roughly 97,000 clones, roughly nine tenths of them singletons. CDR1 MDHEN and CDR2 SYDVKM come from the germline V gene. The CDR3 is 15 amino acids. The V end lost 5 bases, the J end lost 4 bases, and 17 bases lay between the germline ends. The origin of this receptor is an adult who received the MenACWY meningococcal vaccine as a control. The chain joins TRBV28 to TRBJ1-1; TRBD1 is a possible D gene (6 bases). Here the sequenced sample was peripheral blood, taken 28 days after the second dose of the MenACWY control vaccine. The CDR3 is CASSIGHRVPTEAFF. CDR3 in DNA: TGTGCCAGCAGTATAGGTCACAGGGTGCCCACTGAAGCTTTCTTT. The variable domain in full, with the rest retrieved from reference TRBV28 and TRBJ1-1, is DVKVTQSSRYLVKRTGEKVFLECVQDMDHENMFWYRQDPGLGLRLIYFSYDVKMKEKGDIPEGYSVSREKKERFSLILESASTNQTSMYLCASSIGHRVPTEAFFGQGTRLTVV.